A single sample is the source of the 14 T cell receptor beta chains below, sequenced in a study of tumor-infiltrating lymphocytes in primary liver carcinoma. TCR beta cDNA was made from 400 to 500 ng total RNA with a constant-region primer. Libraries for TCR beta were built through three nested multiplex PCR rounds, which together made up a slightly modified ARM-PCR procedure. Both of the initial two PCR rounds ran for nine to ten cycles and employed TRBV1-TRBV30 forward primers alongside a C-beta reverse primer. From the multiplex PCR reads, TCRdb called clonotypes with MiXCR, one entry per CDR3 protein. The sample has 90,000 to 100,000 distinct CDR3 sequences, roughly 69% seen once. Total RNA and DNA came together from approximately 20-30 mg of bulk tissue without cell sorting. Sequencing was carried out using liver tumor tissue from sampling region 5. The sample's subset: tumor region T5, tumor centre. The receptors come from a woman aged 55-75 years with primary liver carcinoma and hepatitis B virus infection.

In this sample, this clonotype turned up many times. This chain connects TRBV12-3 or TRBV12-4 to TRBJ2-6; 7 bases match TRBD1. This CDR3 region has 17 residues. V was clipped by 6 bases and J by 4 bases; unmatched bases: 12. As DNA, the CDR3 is TGTGCCAGCAGAAGGACAGGTTCCCCTACCGGGGCCAACGTCCTGACTTTC. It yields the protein CASRRTGSPTGANVLTF.

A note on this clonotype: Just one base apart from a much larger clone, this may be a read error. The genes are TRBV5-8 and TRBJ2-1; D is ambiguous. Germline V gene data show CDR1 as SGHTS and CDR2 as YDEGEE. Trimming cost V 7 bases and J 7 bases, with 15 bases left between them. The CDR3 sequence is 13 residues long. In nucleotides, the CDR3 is TGTGCCAGCTGCCCCAGCATGAGGAATGAGCAGTTCTTC. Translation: CASCPSMRNEQFF.

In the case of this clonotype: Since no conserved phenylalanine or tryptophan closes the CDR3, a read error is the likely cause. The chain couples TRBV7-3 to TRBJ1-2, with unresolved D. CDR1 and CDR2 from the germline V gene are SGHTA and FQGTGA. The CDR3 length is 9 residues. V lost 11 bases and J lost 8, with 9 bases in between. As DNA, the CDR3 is TGTGCCCGAGGAGAAGGCTACACCTCC. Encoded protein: CARGEGYTS.

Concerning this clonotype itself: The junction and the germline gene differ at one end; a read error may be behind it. The CDR3, as DNA: TGTGCCAGTAGCCGACTAAACCCCGAGGTTACCAATGAGCAGTCCTTC. Translated: CASSRLNPEVTNEQSF. The V and J genes are TRBV11-2 and TRBJ2-1; possible D gene TRBD2, 5 bases. CDR1 and CDR2 from the germline V gene are SGHAT and FQNNGV. This CDR3 has 16 amino acids.

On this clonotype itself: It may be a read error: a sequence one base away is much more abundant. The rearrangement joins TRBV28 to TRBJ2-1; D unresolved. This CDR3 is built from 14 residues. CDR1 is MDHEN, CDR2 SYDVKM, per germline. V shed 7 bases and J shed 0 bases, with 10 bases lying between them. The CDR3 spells CASNFASSYNEQFF. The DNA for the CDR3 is TGTGCCAGCAATTTTGCGAGCTCCTACAATGAGCAGTTCTTC.

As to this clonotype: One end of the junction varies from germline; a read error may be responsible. The CDR3 DNA sequence: TGTGTCACCGTACCGGGACAGGGATTGGGGAACACTGAAGCCTTCTTT. This sequence encodes CVTVPGQGLGNTEAFF. The rearrangement links TRBV6-1 to TRBJ1-1; 9 bases align to TRBD1. This CDR3 spans 16 amino acids. The V gene's germline CDR1 is MNHNS and CDR2 SASEGT.

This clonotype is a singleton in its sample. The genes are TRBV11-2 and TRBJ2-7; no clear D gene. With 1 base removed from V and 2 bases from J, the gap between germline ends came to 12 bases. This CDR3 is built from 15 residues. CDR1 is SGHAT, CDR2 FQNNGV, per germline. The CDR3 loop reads CASSLGPVGTYEQYF. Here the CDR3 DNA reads TGTGCCAGCAGCTTAGGTCCTGTGGGGACCTACGAGCAGTACTTC.

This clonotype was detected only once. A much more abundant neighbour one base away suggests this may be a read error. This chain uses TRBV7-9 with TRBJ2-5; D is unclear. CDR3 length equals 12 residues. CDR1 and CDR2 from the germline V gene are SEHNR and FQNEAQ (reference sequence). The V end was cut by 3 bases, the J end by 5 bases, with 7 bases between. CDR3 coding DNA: TGTGCCAGCAGCTTGCCGCGGGAGACCCAGTACTTC. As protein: CASSLPRETQYF.

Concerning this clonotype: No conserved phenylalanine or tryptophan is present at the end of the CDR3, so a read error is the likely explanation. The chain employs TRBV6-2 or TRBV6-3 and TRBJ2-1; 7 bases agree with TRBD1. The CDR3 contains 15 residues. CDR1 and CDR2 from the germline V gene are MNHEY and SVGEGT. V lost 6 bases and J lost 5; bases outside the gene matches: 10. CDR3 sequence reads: CASSQQGFLNNEQFL. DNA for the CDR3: TGTGCCAGCAGCCAACAGGGGTTTCTAAACAATGAGCAGTTCCTC.

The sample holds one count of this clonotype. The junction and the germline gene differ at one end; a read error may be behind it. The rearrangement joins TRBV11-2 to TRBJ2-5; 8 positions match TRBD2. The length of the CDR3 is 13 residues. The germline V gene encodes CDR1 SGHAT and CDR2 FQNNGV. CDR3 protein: CASSLRGAETQYF. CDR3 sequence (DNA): TGTGCTAGCAGTTTGCGGGGGGCGGAGACCCAGTACTTC.

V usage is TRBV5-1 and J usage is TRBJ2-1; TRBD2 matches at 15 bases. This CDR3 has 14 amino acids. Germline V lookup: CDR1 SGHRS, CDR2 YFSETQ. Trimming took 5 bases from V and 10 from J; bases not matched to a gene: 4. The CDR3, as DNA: TGCGCCAGCAGATGGGGGACTAGCGGGGGGGAGCAGTTCTTC. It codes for CASRWGTSGGEQFF.

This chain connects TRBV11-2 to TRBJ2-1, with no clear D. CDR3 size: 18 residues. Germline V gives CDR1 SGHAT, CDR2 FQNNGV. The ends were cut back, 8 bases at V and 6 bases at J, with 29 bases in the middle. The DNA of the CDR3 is TGTGCCAGCTGTCATAGCAGCCCCCGAAAAAGGCTCCCCAATGAGCAGTTCTTC. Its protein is CASCHSSPRKRLPNEQFF.

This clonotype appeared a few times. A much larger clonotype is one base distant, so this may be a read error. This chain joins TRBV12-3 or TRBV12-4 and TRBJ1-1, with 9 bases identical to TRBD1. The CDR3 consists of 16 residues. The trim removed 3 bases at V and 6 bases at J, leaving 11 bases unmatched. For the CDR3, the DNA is TGTGCCAGCAGTTTCTGGGAGGGACAGGGTGAGCCTGAAGCTTTCTTT. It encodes CASSFWEGQGEPEAFF.

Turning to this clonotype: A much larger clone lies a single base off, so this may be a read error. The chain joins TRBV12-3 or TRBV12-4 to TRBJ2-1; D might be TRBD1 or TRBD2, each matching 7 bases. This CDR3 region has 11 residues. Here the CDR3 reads CVSRVRGGQFF. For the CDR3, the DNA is TGTGTCAGCAGAGTCAGGGGGGGGCAGTTCTTC.